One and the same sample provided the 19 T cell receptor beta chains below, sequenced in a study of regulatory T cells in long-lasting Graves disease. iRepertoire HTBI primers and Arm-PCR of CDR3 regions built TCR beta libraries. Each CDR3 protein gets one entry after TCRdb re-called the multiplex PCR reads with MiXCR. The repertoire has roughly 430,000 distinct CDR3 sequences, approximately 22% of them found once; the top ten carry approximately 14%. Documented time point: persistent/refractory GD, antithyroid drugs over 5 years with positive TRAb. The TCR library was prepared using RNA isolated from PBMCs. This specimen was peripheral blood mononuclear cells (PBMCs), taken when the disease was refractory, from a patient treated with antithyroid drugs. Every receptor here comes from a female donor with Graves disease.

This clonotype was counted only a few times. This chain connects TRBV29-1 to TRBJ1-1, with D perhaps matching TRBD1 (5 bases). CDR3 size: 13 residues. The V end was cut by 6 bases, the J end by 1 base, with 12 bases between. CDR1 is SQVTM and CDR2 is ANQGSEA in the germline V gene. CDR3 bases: TGCAGCGTCCAGGGAGTGGGGAACACTGAAGCTTTCTTT. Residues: CSVQGVGNTEAFF.

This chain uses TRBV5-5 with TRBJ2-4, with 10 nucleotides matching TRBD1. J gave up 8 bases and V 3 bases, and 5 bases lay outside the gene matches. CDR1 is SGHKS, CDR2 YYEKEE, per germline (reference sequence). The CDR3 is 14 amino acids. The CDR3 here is CASSSGTGADIQYF. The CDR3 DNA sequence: TGTGCCAGCAGCTCCGGGACAGGGGCGGACATTCAGTACTTC.

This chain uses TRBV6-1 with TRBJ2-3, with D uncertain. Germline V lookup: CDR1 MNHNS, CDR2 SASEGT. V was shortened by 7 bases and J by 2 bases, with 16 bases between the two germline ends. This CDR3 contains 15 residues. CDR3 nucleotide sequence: TGTGCCAGCAAATCGTCTCTAGGGTCCACAGATACGCAGTATTTT. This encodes CASKSSLGSTDTQYF.

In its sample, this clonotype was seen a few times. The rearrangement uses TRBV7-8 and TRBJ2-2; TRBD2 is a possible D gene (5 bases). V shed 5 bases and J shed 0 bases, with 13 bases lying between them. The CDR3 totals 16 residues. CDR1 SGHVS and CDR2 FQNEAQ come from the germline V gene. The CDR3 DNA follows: TGTGCCAGCAGCCCGCAGCGACTACCGAACACCGGGGAGCTGTTTTTT. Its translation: CASSPQRLPNTGELFF.

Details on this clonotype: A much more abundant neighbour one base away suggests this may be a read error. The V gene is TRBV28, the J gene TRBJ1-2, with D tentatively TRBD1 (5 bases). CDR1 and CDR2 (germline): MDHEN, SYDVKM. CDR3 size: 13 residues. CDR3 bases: TGTGCCGGCAGTGCGGGACCGCTCAACGGCTACACCTTC. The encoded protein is CAGSAGPLNGYTF.

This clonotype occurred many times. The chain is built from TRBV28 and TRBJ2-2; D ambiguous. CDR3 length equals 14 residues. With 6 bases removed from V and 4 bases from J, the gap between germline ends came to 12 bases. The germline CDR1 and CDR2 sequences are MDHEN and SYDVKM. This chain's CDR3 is CASSQPPTTGELFF. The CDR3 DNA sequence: TGTGCCAGCAGCCAACCCCCGACCACCGGGGAGCTGTTTTTT. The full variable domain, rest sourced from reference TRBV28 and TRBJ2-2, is DVKVTQSSRYLVKRTGEKVFLECVQDMDHENMFWYRQDPGLGLRLIYFSYDVKMKEKGDIPEGYSVSREKKERFSLILESASTNQTSMYLCASSQPPTTGELFFGEGSRLTVL.

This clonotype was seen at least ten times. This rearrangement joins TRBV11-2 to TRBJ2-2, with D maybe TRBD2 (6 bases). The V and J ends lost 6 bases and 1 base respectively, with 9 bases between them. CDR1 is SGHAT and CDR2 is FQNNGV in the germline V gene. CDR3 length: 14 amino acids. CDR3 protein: CASSRRGNTGELFF. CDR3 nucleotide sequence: TGTGCCAGCAGTAGGCGGGGGAACACCGGGGAGCTGTTTTTT.

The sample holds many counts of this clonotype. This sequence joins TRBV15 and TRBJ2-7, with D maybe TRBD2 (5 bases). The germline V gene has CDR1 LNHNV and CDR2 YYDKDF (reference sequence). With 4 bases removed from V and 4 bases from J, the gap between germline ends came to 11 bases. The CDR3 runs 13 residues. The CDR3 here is CATSKREKYEQYF. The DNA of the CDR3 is TGTGCCACCAGCAAGAGGGAAAAGTACGAGCAGTACTTC.

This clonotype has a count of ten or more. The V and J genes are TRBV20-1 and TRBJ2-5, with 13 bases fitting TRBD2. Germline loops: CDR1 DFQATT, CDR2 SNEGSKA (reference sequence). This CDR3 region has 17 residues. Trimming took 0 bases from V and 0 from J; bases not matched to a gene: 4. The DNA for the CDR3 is TGCAGTGCTAGAGATTTGGGACTAGCGGGGAACCAAGAGACCCAGTACTTC. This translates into CSARDLGLAGNQETQYF.

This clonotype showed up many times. The DNA for the CDR3 is TGTGCCAGCAGTCCTCGGAGGAGCACTGAAGCTTTCTTT. Translated, it gives CASSPRRSTEAFF. The rearrangement links TRBV27 to TRBJ1-1; the D is unclear. CDR1 is MNHEY and CDR2 is SMNVEV in the germline V gene (reference sequence). Trimming cost V 5 bases and J 4 bases, with 11 bases left between them. The CDR3 length is 13 residues.

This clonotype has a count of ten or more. CDR3 amino acids: CATSRDFNTGSSYNSPLHF. CDR3 DNA: TGTGCCACCAGCAGAGATTTTAATACAGGCAGCTCCTATAATTCACCCCTCCACTTT. The chain links TRBV15 to TRBJ1-6; perhaps TRBD1 as D (5 bases). The V and J ends lost 0 bases and 0 bases respectively, with 15 bases between them. CDR1 and CDR2 (germline): LNHNV, YYDKDF (reference sequence). The length of the CDR3 is 19 residues.

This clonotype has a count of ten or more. CDR3 amino acids: CASSLQAGLTEAFF. The CDR3 DNA reads as TGTGCCAGCAGTTTGCAGGCGGGGTTGACTGAAGCTTTCTTT. The chain is built from TRBV28 and TRBJ1-1; D is undetermined. The V gene's germline CDR1 is MDHEN and CDR2 SYDVKM. The CDR3 contains 14 residues. Trimming pared 3 bases from V and 5 bases from J, leaving 13 bases between.

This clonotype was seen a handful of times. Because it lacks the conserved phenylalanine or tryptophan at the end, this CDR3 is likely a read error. CDR3: CASSPRGQGYGYTL. The CDR3 nucleotides read TGTGCCAGCAGTCCCCGAGGACAGGGCTATGGCTACACCTTG. The chain links TRBV6-1 to TRBJ1-2, with 8 bases fitting TRBD1. After removal of 5 bases from V and 4 bases from J, the junction contained 6 bases not matched to a gene. Germline CDR1 MNHNS, CDR2 SASEGT. The CDR3 contains 14 residues.

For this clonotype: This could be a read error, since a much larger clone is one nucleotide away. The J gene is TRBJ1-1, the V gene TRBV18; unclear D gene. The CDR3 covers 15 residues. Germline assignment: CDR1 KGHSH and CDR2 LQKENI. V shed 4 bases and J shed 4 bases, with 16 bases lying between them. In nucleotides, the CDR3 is TGTGCCAGCTCACGGGTAAAGGATTGGGGCACTGAAGCTTTCTTT. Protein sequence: CASSRVKDWGTEAFF.

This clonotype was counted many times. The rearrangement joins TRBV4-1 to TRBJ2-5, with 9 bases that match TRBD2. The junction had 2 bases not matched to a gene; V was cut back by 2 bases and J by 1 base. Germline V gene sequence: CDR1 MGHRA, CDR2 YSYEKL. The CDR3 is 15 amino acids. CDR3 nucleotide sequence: TGCGCCAGCAGCCAAAGACTAGCGGTCCAAGAGACCCAGTACTTC. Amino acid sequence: CASSQRLAVQETQYF.

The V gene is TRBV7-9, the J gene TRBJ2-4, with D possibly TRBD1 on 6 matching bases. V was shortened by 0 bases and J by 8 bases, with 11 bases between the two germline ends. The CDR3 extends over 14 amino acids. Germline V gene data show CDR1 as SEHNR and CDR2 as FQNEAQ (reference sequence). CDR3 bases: TGTGCCAGCAGCTTAGCGGGCCAGGGGTACATTCAGTACTTC. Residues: CASSLAGQGYIQYF.

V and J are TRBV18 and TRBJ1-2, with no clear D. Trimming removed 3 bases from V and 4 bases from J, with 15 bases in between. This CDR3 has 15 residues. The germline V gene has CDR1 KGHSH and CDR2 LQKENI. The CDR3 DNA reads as TGTGCCAGCTCACCCCCGGGAGCCGAACTCTATGGCTACACCTTC. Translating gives CASSPPGAELYGYTF.

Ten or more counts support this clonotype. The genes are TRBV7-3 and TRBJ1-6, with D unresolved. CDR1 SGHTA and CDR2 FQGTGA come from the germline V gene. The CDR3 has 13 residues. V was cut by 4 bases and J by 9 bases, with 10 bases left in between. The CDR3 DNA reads TGTGCCAGCAGCTGGGATCCCGGTTCACCCCTCCACTTT. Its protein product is CASSWDPGSPLHF.

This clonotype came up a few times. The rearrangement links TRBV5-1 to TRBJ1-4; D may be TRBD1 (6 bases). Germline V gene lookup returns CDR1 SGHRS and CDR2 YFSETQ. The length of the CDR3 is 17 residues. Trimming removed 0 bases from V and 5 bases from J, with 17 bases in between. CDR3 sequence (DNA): TGCGCCAGCAGCTTGGGTTGGAACAGGGCCTCAAATGAAAAACTGTTTTTT. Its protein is CASSLGWNRASNEKLFF.